This TCR beta chain was captured by sequencing in a study of blood T cell repertoires in COVID-19. Authors' data handling: Amplifying reference gene primers gave estimates of nucleated cell counts. Produced via immunoSEQ multiplex PCR; TCRdb's table is partial and in-frame only. V and J calls and clone size follow that table, whereas D and trimming were derived from the DNA. In the table there are about 300,000 clones, just under 90% of which are singletons. This clone has a handful of counts. This CDR3 has 15 amino acids. Germline CDR1 is LGHDT and CDR2 is YNNKEL (reference sequence). Trimming removed 0 bases from V and 7 bases from J, with 13 bases in between.

Sequencing used peripheral blood. The TCR comes from a woman in her thirties with COVID-19, enrolled during active disease. The chain recombines TRBV3-1 (or the pseudogene TRBV3-2) with TRBJ1-5; D perhaps matches TRBD1 (5 bases). The CDR3 reads CASSQDAGFGQPQHF. Here the CDR3 DNA reads TGTGCCAGCAGCCAAGACGCAGGGTTCGGACAGCCCCAGCATTTT.